This TCR beta chain was found in a study of CD8 T cells in Susac syndrome. cDNA came from roughly 0.5 to 1 ug RNA primed by random hexamers. TCRdb fed the immunoSEQ multiplex PCR reads into MiXCR, producing one record per CDR3 protein. Among 65,000 to 100,000 distinct CDR3 sequences listed, roughly 96% were seen once. The CDR3 spans 13 residues. V was shortened by 0 bases and J by 5 bases, with 9 bases between the two germline ends. Germline CDR1 reads SGDLS; CDR2 reads YYNGEE. The chain recombines TRBV9 with TRBJ2-7; possible D gene TRBD1, 6 bases. This receptor was obtained from a human donor with Susac syndrome. Material: CD8+ T cells from PBMCs. The CDR3 sequence is CASSVGGGNEQYF. For the CDR3, the DNA is TGTGCCAGCAGCGTAGGAGGGGGTAACGAGCAGTACTTC.